This is a list of T cell receptor beta chains from one sample in a study of CD8+CD57+ T cells in acquired aplastic anemia. TCRdb independently ran MiXCR on the reads; one entry per CDR3 protein. Of tens of thousands of distinct CDR3 sequences listed, more than 40% are singletons. The sequenced material came from sorted CD4+, CD8+, or CD8+CD57+ T cells (not recorded which) from PBMCs. All receptors derive from a human donor in good health, serving as a control. CDR3s leave out the opening cysteine and the closing phenylalanine or tryptophan. Each record gives: D gene, V gene, J gene, CDR3 protein. A D gene is named only where the DNA matches it firmly.

>TRBD1|TRBV13|TRBJ1-2
ASSFGTGEHYGYT
>TRBD1|TRBV27|TRBJ2-1
ASSFQGASYNEQF
>-|TRBV10-3|TRBJ2-3
AISDSNRFTDTQY
>-|TRBV20-1|TRBJ1-2
SARLEDYGYT
>-|TRBV3-1|TRBJ2-1
ASSQAPGTLNEQF
>TRBD2|TRBV25-1|TRBJ2-3
ASSLTSGTTDTQY
>-|TRBV7-8|TRBJ1-1
ASSLGRRTEAF
>TRBD1|TRBV29-1|TRBJ2-2
SVGQGAHNGELF
>-|TRBV12-3/TRBV12-4|TRBJ1-1
ASSSGTANMNTEAF
>TRBD2|TRBV12-3/TRBV12-4|TRBJ2-2
ASSIAGGGGELF
>-|TRBV7-9|TRBJ1-3
ASSSDRTAGNTIY
>-|TRBV13|TRBJ2-7
ASSLGRAGEQY
>-|TRBV12-3/TRBV12-4|TRBJ1-1
ASSNLGRLGTEAF
>-|TRBV25-1|TRBJ2-1
ASSEYLRRDTSYNEQF
>-|TRBV29-1|TRBJ2-3
SVEDPKGSLDTDTQY
>TRBD1|TRBV24-1|TRBJ2-3
ATSDRGQGTDTQY
>TRBD2|TRBV4-1|TRBJ2-1
ASSQDRLAGVDEQF
>TRBD1|TRBV20-1|TRBJ1-2
SVTRPGQKNYGYT
>TRBD1|TRBV5-1|TRBJ1-2
ASSTTGDGYT
>-|TRBV2|TRBJ2-2
VASGTRSGELF
>-|TRBV19|TRBJ2-7
ASSIGVGRAYEQY
>TRBD1|TRBV19|TRBJ2-7
ASSRTPGQGSYEQY
>-|TRBV7-6|TRBJ1-5
ASSLAYSSQPQH
>TRBD1|TRBV27|TRBJ2-7
ASSPTGVEQY
>TRBD2|TRBV11-2|TRBJ2-6
ASSLQAGEIMAGANVLT
>-|TRBV6-2/TRBV6-3|TRBJ2-3
VSSYGSADTQY
>-|TRBV7-2|TRBJ1-2
ASSQGWGYT
>-|TRBV10-3|TRBJ2-1
AIRRGGVGTSYNEQF
>-|TRBV24-1|TRBJ1-2
ATSDQSYGYT
>-|TRBV25-1|TRBJ1-6
ASSESRGNSPLH
>TRBD2|TRBV20-1|TRBJ2-5
SAGVSGGAQETQY
>TRBD1|TRBV12-3/TRBV12-4|TRBJ1-5
ASSLGQGAAQPQH
>-|TRBV11-2|TRBJ2-7
ASSLDRQGPDGYEQY
>TRBD2|TRBV25-1|TRBJ2-3
ASSLYPSGVSSTDTQY
>TRBD2|TRBV19|TRBJ2-1
ASRPSGGYNEQF
>TRBD1|TRBV28|TRBJ1-1
ASSIPGQGAEAF
>TRBD1|TRBV19|TRBJ1-1
ASSLDRVGTEAF
>TRBD1|TRBV25-1|TRBJ2-7
ASIHSGDRGGEQY
>TRBD1|TRBV4-2|TRBJ1-1
ASSQGTGANTEAF
>-|TRBV7-9|TRBJ2-1
ASSRGPDEQF
>-|TRBV27|TRBJ2-1
ASSAGGSSYNERF
>-|TRBV25-1|TRBJ2-3
ASRPRGRATDTQY
>-|TRBV24-1|TRBJ2-5
ATSATSGGIQETQY
>-|TRBV27|TRBJ2-7
ASSPDTSYERY
>TRBD2|TRBV10-3|TRBJ2-3
AISDLAGATDTQY
>-|TRBV5-1|TRBJ2-2
ASSPTGTNTGELF
>TRBD1|TRBV2|TRBJ2-7
ASRPLGGQDPYEQY
>TRBD1|TRBV9|TRBJ1-3
ASSTSGGYSGNTIY
>-|TRBV10-2|TRBJ1-1
ASSGGNTEAF
>-|TRBV4-2|TRBJ2-1
ASSQGGRVSYNEQF
>-|TRBV27|TRBJ1-5
ASSLSVGGNQPQH
>TRBD2|TRBV5-1|TRBJ2-7
ASSARGGVHEQY
>-|TRBV6-1|TRBJ2-3
ATSVTSTDTQY
>-|TRBV10-3|TRBJ1-1
AISDWGDTEAF
>TRBD1|TRBV27|TRBJ1-1
ASSPPGQRMNTEAF